This entry lists 27 T cell receptor beta chains sequenced from one sample in a study of Graves' ophthalmopathy and Graves' hyperthyroidism. Amplification targeted the TCR beta CDR3 regions, with RNA transcripts as the source material. Investigators did first-round RT-PCR with HTBI primers, then second-round multiplex PCR. TCRdb re-called the multiplex PCR reads through MiXCR, storing one row per CDR3 protein. The repertoire has hundreds of thousands of distinct CDR3 sequences, 22% of them found once; the top ten carry more than 5.5%. The sequenced material came from peripheral blood. Receptors originate from a young woman with stable Graves' hyperthyroidism. Some clones in this sample may be carry-over from other donors' samples.

The rearrangement links TRBV12-3 or TRBV12-4 to TRBJ1-1; weak D call: TRBD1 (6 bases). The CDR3 length is 12 residues. V was pared by 4 bases and J by 8 bases, with 11 bases between. The CDR3 DNA reads TGTGCCAGCAGTTCGGGACAAAAAGAAGCTTTCTTT. Translating gives CASSSGQKEAFF.

In this sample, this clonotype turned up many times. The chain's CDR3 is CSVAGGRDMNTEAFF. The CDR3 DNA is TGCAGCGTTGCCGGGGGCAGGGACATGAACACTGAAGCTTTCTTT. This chain links TRBV29-1 with TRBJ1-1; maybe TRBD1 (6 bases). Germline CDR1 and CDR2: SQVTM and ANQGSEA. V dropped 4 bases and J dropped 0 bases, with 15 bases sitting between them. The CDR3 covers 15 residues.

This clonotype has just a few counts. The chain recombines TRBV11-2 with TRBJ2-5; TRBD2 might be the D (6 bases). CDR1 and CDR2 (germline): SGHAT, FQNNGV. The CDR3 runs 17 residues. The germline V and J ends were trimmed by 5 bases and 1 base, with 20 bases remaining between them. As DNA, the CDR3 is TGTGCCAGCAGCCCTAGAGCGGGTCGGGGAGGCCAAGAGACCCAGTACTTC. Translation: CASSPRAGRGGQETQYF.

This sequence joins TRBV9 and TRBJ1-2, with D possibly TRBD1 on 6 matching bases. V lost 2 bases and J 8 bases, leaving 13 bases between the germline ends. This CDR3 spans 13 amino acids. Germline assignment: CDR1 SGDLS and CDR2 YYNGEE. CDR3 residues: CASSVSGEEGYTF. CDR3 in DNA: TGTGCCAGCAGCGTTTCAGGGGAAGAGGGCTACACCTTC.

This clonotype was seen repeatedly, ten times or more. One base away lies a much larger clone, so this may be a sequencing read error. This chain connects TRBV12-3 or TRBV12-4 to TRBJ1-1; no reliable D call. There are 12 residues in the CDR3. CDR3 DNA sequence: TGTGCCGGCAGTTTAGGGTGGACTGAAGCTTTCTTT. Translating it yields CAGSLGWTEAFF.

This clonotype has ten or more counts. The V gene is TRBV4-1, the J gene TRBJ2-7, with no clear D. The CDR3 spans 16 residues. Trimming stripped 0 bases from V and 0 bases from J, with 12 bases between. Germline CDR1 is MGHRA and CDR2 is YSYEKL. The CDR3 DNA reads TGCGCCAGCAGCCAAGATCGTACCTTGACCTCCTACGAGCAGTACTTC. Its protein product is CASSQDRTLTSYEQYF.

The rearrangement links TRBV2 to TRBJ2-7, with 8 bases aligning to TRBD2. The germline V gene has CDR1 SNHLY and CDR2 FYNNEI. The CDR3 extends over 14 amino acids. Losses at the gene ends were 2 bases for V and 7 bases for J; bases not matched to a gene: 7. The DNA of the CDR3 is TGTGCCAGCAGTGAACTGCGGGAGGTGGGAGAGCAGTACTTC. Translating it yields CASSELREVGEQYF.

About this clonotype itself: At one of its ends the junction is not consistent with the germline gene, which may arise from a read error. The chain is built from TRBV20-1 and TRBJ2-5; TRBD2 might be the D (6 bases). The CDR3 is made up of 14 amino acids. CDR1 and CDR2 (germline): DFQATT, SNEGSKA (reference sequence). The CDR3 reads CSATEGTPQESQYF. The CDR3 nucleotides read TGCAGTGCTACTGAAGGGACTCCCCAAGAGAGCCAGTACTTC.

This clonotype has a count of ten or more. This may be a read error: a much more frequent sequence differs by one nucleotide. The chain employs TRBV12-3 or TRBV12-4 and TRBJ1-6; 8 bases are shared with TRBD1. The CDR3 is 14 amino acids. The CDR3 is CASSLGQDNSHLHF. CDR3 DNA: TGTGCCAGCAGTTTGGGACAGGACAATTCACACCTCCACTTT.

This clonotype was detected many times. The chain is built from TRBV12-3 or TRBV12-4 and TRBJ2-7, with a possible D match to TRBD2 (6 bases). V was pared by 5 bases and J by 2 bases, with 16 bases between. CDR3 size: 15 residues. The CDR3 reads CASSPHAGSPYEQYF. In nucleotides, the CDR3 is TGTGCCAGCAGTCCGCATGCGGGGTCCCCCTACGAGCAGTACTTC.

V is TRBV28 and J is TRBJ2-7; perhaps TRBD1 as D (5 bases). Germline V gene sequence: CDR1 MDHEN, CDR2 SYDVKM. The CDR3 contains 13 residues. Trimming took off 5 bases at V and 3 bases at J, with 11 bases between the two ends. The CDR3 spells CASSPQTDYEQYF. Here the CDR3 DNA reads TGTGCCAGCAGTCCTCAGACAGACTACGAGCAGTACTTC.

The table lists this clonotype with a few counts. The chain combines TRBV12-3 or TRBV12-4 with TRBJ1-3, with D maybe TRBD1 (5 bases). V lost 8 bases, J lost 2 bases, and 16 bases lay in between. CDR3 size: 15 residues. DNA of the CDR3: TGTGCCAGCTGCTCCGGGGCCCGCACTGGAAACACCATATATTTT. Amino acid sequence: CASCSGARTGNTIYF.

V and J are TRBV4-1 and TRBJ1-2; D is uncertain. CDR1 and CDR2 (germline): MGHRA, YSYEKL. With 0 bases removed from V and 5 bases from J, the gap between germline ends came to 16 bases. This CDR3 spans 16 amino acids. The CDR3 bases are TGCGCCAGCAGCCAAGATCCTACGACTCGATCTTATGGCTACACCTTC. It encodes CASSQDPTTRSYGYTF.

The DNA of the CDR3 is TGTGCCAGCAGTTTGAAGGGCCACACTGAAGCTTTCTTT. This encodes CASSLKGHTEAFF. The genes are TRBV6-5 and TRBJ1-1; the D is unclear. The germline CDR1 and CDR2 sequences are MNHEY and SVGAGI. Deletions cut 4 bases from V and 3 bases from J, with 9 bases between. The CDR3 totals 13 residues.

In its sample, this clonotype was seen once. J is TRBJ1-2 and V is TRBV15; possibly TRBD1 for D (6 bases). Germline loops: CDR1 LNHNV, CDR2 YYDKDF (reference sequence). The CDR3 is 14 residues long. Trimming pared 10 bases from V and 2 bases from J, leaving 17 bases between. The CDR3 coding sequence is TGTGCCATTACCCAGGGGCCAGCCAACTATGGCTACACCTTC. This encodes CAITQGPANYGYTF.

At least ten counts were recorded for this clonotype. V gene TRBV27 combines with J gene TRBJ1-1, with D unclear. V was pared by 3 bases and J by 8 bases, with 22 bases between. The CDR3 has 16 residues. Germline loops: CDR1 MNHEY, CDR2 SMNVEV (reference sequence). CDR3 bases: TGTGCCAGCAGTTTGGTCGCTACGGCCGCATTCGGGGAAGCTTTCTTT. This sequence encodes CASSLVATAAFGEAFF.

This clonotype was seen ten or more times. CDR3 protein: CASSPRLSNQPQHF. The CDR3 DNA reads as TGTGCCAGCAGTCCCCGTCTTAGCAATCAGCCCCAGCATTTT. The chain is built from TRBV12-3 or TRBV12-4 and TRBJ1-5; D is unclear. The CDR3 covers 14 residues. V was cut by 5 bases and J by 0 bases, with 8 bases left in between.

The table lists this clonotype with many counts. The chain joins TRBV12-3 or TRBV12-4 to TRBJ2-7, with TRBD2 matching over 11 bases. The CDR3 consists of 17 residues. The V and J ends lost 3 bases and 2 bases, in that order; junction bases with no gene match: 9. In DNA, the CDR3 is TGTGCCAGCAGTTTGGGGCTAGCGGGAGGCAGCACCTACGAGCAGTACTTC. Translating gives CASSLGLAGGSTYEQYF.

This chain connects TRBV28 to TRBJ2-4, with D possibly TRBD2 on 6 matching bases. V was shortened by 6 bases and J by 1 base, with 13 bases between the two germline ends. The V gene's germline CDR1 is MDHEN and CDR2 SYDVKM. This CDR3 has 15 residues. In nucleotides, the CDR3 is TGTGCCAGCAGGGGGGGTGGAACGGCCAAAAACATTCAGTACTTC. Its protein is CASRGGGTAKNIQYF.

J is TRBJ2-3 and V is TRBV29-1; TRBD2 aligns across 8 bases. The CDR3 contains 16 residues. CDR1 and CDR2 from the germline V gene are SQVTM and ANQGSEA. V shed 1 base and J 5 bases; nucleotides not matched to a gene: 11. CDR3: CSVEGEGSGAGDTQYF. For the CDR3, the DNA is TGCAGCGTTGAAGGGGAGGGTAGCGGGGCAGGAGATACGCAGTATTTT.

V and J are TRBV6-1 and TRBJ1-1, with D perhaps matching TRBD1 (6 bases). Deletions cut 5 bases from V and 5 bases from J, with 18 bases between. The CDR3 extends over 15 amino acids. Germline CDR1 MNHNS, CDR2 SASEGT. CDR3 in DNA: TGTGCCAGCAGTATCTGGACAGTGGCTCCTACTGAAGCTTTCTTT. Translation: CASSIWTVAPTEAFF.

The chain is built from TRBV5-1 and TRBJ2-2, with TRBD1 matching over 7 bases. V was pared by 0 bases and J by 4 bases, with 3 bases of the junction left unmatched. The CDR3 is 15 residues long. Germline V lookup: CDR1 SGHRS, CDR2 YFSETQ. Here the CDR3 reads CASSLEGARTGELFF. In DNA form, the CDR3 reads TGCGCCAGCAGCTTGGAGGGGGCGCGCACCGGGGAGCTGTTTTTT.

This clonotype was seen at least ten times. The gene calls are TRBV12-3 or TRBV12-4 and TRBJ1-1; 8 bases fit TRBD1. This CDR3 region has 15 residues. J gave up 1 base and V 8 bases, and 9 bases lay outside the gene matches. The CDR3 region is CASGITGGTNTEAFF. As DNA, the CDR3 is TGTGCCAGCGGCATCACAGGGGGAACGAACACTGAAGCTTTCTTT.

The chain has TRBV11-2 and TRBJ2-3; no firm D call. The CDR3 contains 15 residues. Germline loops: CDR1 SGHAT, CDR2 FQNNGV. The ends were cut back, 1 base at V and 0 bases at J, with 8 bases in the middle. The CDR3 protein is CASSLVGVSTDTQYF. The DNA of the CDR3 is TGTGCCAGCAGCTTAGTAGGAGTTAGCACAGATACGCAGTATTTT.

This clonotype was observed many times. This chain links TRBV3-1 with TRBJ1-1, with D unresolved. CDR3 length: 14 amino acids. CDR1 is LGHDT, CDR2 YNNKEL, per germline (reference sequence). V was pared by 2 bases and J by 0 bases, with 7 bases between. The CDR3 protein is CASSQSGLNTEAFF. The CDR3 DNA reads as TGTGCCAGCAGCCAATCCGGTCTGAACACTGAAGCTTTCTTT.

At least ten counts were recorded for this clonotype. V and J are TRBV7-2 and TRBJ2-7; 9 bases are a match to TRBD1. J gave up 0 bases and V 6 bases, and 6 bases lay outside the gene matches. CDR3 length: 15 residues. The germline CDR1 and CDR2 sequences are SGHTA and FQGNSA. This CDR3 is CASRRGQGSSYEQYF. CDR3 bases: TGTGCCAGCAGGAGGGGACAGGGTAGCTCCTACGAGCAGTACTTC.

The V gene is TRBV6-4, the J gene TRBJ2-7; 9 positions match TRBD2. There are 21 residues in the CDR3. V trimming: 5 bases; J trimming: 5 bases; junction bases outside the gene matches: 28. Germline V gene lookup returns CDR1 MRHNA and CDR2 SNTAGT. The CDR3 loop reads CASSPLGTKGTSGGRAHEQYF. DNA for the CDR3: TGTGCCAGCAGTCCCTTGGGCACAAAAGGCACTTCGGGCGGGAGGGCCCACGAGCAGTACTTC.